This record concerns one T cell receptor beta chain sequence. Its antigen is currently unknown. V was pared by 0 bases and J by 4 bases, with 9 bases between. CDR1 is LNHNV, CDR2 YYDKDF, per germline (reference sequence). The CDR3 totals 14 residues. This sample was taken from a study of T cell responses to AZD1222 COVID-19 vaccine. Study details: Analysis merged second doses at about 4 or about 12 weeks. General observations from the study: Nearly half of spike-specific TCRs reportedly target variant regions that are unmutated in the B.1.351 and B.1.1.7 variants. Repertoire samples came only from after the peak T cell response. White British people made up most donors, females outnumbered males, and clonal diversity was possibly underestimated.

Assay: immunoSEQ multiplex PCR; the TCRdb copy retains only in-frame clones and omits some. The table has approximately 120,000 clones, around 87% seen once. The source of this sequence is an adult in good health. The V and J genes are TRBV15 and TRBJ1-1; D gene ambiguous. The source material was peripheral blood, sampled on day 0 of AZD1222 vaccination. The CDR3 is CATSRDPGRTEAFF. The DNA of the CDR3 is TGTGCCACCAGCAGAGATCCGGGCCGCACTGAAGCTTTCTTT.